The following is a T cell receptor (beta chain) sequence with its context. What it binds is unknown. This sample was taken from a study of identical twins. Overall study results and limits: When twins shared out-of-frame alpha sequences, those sequences had excess low generation probability.

There are 15 residues in the CDR3. The germline V gene encodes CDR1 MNHNS and CDR2 SASEGT. Trimming took 8 bases from V and 5 from J; bases not matched to a gene: 14. A universal primer site came from template switching; cDNA carried unique molecular identifiers. TCRdb ran MiXCR on the 5' RACE reads and lists one entry per CDR3 protein. In the table there are approximately 600,000 distinct CDR3 sequences, approximately 10% of which are singletons. The data also belong to a second study, concerning yellow fever vaccine responses in identical twins.

Specimen: PBMCs. V gene TRBV6-1 combines with J gene TRBJ2-7; the match to TRBD2 covers 8 bases. The sequence derives from a woman under 30 in good health. The CDR3 here is CASFSISGIPHEQYF. The DNA of the CDR3 is TGTGCCAGCTTCTCTATTAGCGGGATACCGCACGAGCAGTACTTC.